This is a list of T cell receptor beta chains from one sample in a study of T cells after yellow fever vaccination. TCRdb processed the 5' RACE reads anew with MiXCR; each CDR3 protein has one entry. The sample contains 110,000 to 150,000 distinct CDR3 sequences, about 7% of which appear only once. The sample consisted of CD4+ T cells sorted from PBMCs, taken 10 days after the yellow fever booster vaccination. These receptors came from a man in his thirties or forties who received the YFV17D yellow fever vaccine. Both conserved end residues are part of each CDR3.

CDR3 protein: CASSDMGGNQPQHF; J gene: TRBJ1-5; V gene: TRBV5-5
CDR3 protein: CASSHDVSEAFF; J gene: TRBJ1-1; V gene: TRBV3-1
CDR3 protein: CASSSQGRGYEQYF; J gene: TRBJ2-7; V gene: TRBV27
CDR3 protein: CASSYERVTGELFF; J gene: TRBJ2-2; V gene: TRBV6-5
CDR3 protein: CASSLDQGREQYF; J gene: TRBJ2-7; V gene: TRBV7-9
CDR3 protein: CAISVSTDTQYF; J gene: TRBJ2-3; V gene: TRBV10-3
CDR3 protein: CSAQEGLADNEQFF; J gene: TRBJ2-1; V gene: TRBV20-1
CDR3 protein: CASSWDRAAFF; J gene: TRBJ1-1; V gene: TRBV6-2/TRBV6-3
CDR3 protein: CASSPLDLYEQYF; J gene: TRBJ2-7; V gene: TRBV18
CDR3 protein: CATSRGRQGFTEAFF; J gene: TRBJ1-1; V gene: TRBV15
CDR3 protein: CASRVTVSFGYGYTF; J gene: TRBJ1-2; V gene: TRBV28
CDR3 protein: CASSLDQGELFF; J gene: TRBJ2-2; V gene: TRBV5-1
CDR3 protein: CASSLAAAFREQFF; J gene: TRBJ2-1; V gene: TRBV7-2
CDR3 protein: CASSQGRGLYNEQFF; J gene: TRBJ2-1; V gene: TRBV3-1
CDR3 protein: CATSRVGIYEQYF; J gene: TRBJ2-7; V gene: TRBV15
CDR3 protein: CASSLAQTQYF; J gene: TRBJ2-5; V gene: TRBV5-1
CDR3 protein: CASSSAGGTVGLNTEAFF; J gene: TRBJ1-1; V gene: TRBV11-2
CDR3 protein: CASSPEREQYF; J gene: TRBJ2-7; V gene: TRBV18
CDR3 protein: CASSHDNYNEQFF; J gene: TRBJ2-1; V gene: TRBV5-1
CDR3 protein: CAIGLAGAGETQYF; J gene: TRBJ2-5; V gene: TRBV10-3
CDR3 protein: CATSNPGTGNTGELFF; J gene: TRBJ2-2; V gene: TRBV15
CDR3 protein: CASSQRTGRYEQYF; J gene: TRBJ2-7; V gene: TRBV7-2
CDR3 protein: CASRASSSGRAYEQYF; J gene: TRBJ2-7; V gene: TRBV12-2
CDR3 protein: CASSLLLGSLETQYF; J gene: TRBJ2-5; V gene: TRBV5-1
CDR3 protein: CASSWTYNEQFF; J gene: TRBJ2-1; V gene: TRBV7-2
CDR3 protein: CASSRGLDRSTDTQYF; J gene: TRBJ2-3; V gene: TRBV7-2
CDR3 protein: CASSQEAGRSYEQYF; J gene: TRBJ2-7; V gene: TRBV4-3
CDR3 protein: CATIVKENEQFF; J gene: TRBJ2-1; V gene: TRBV12-3/TRBV12-4
CDR3 protein: CAWKWGNTEAFF; J gene: TRBJ1-1; V gene: TRBV30
CDR3 protein: CASSQEQAGGETQYF; J gene: TRBJ2-5; V gene: TRBV4-2
CDR3 protein: CSAPDRARPWQFF; J gene: TRBJ2-1; V gene: TRBV20-1
CDR3 protein: CSARETGKGEQYF; J gene: TRBJ2-7; V gene: TRBV20-1
CDR3 protein: CASRLLAGSYEQYF; J gene: TRBJ2-7; V gene: TRBV5-5
CDR3 protein: CASSDSAGAGELFF; J gene: TRBJ2-2; V gene: TRBV10-1
CDR3 protein: CSARINTGELFF; J gene: TRBJ2-2; V gene: TRBV20-1
CDR3 protein: CASSSLRDTQYF; J gene: TRBJ2-3; V gene: TRBV27
CDR3 protein: CASSVSAGYEQYF; J gene: TRBJ2-7; V gene: TRBV18
CDR3 protein: CASSLGRETEAFF; J gene: TRBJ1-1; V gene: TRBV7-3
CDR3 protein: CSAREFRGGYGYTF; J gene: TRBJ1-2; V gene: TRBV20-1
CDR3 protein: CSASNRTNQPQHF; J gene: TRBJ1-5; V gene: TRBV20-1
CDR3 protein: CASSSGQPRDTQYF; J gene: TRBJ2-3; V gene: TRBV5-1
CDR3 protein: CASSPPMSSYEQYF; J gene: TRBJ2-7; V gene: TRBV18
CDR3 protein: CSASPGHYEQYF; J gene: TRBJ2-7; V gene: TRBV20-1
CDR3 protein: CSARGSYNEKLFF; J gene: TRBJ1-4; V gene: TRBV20-1
CDR3 protein: CASSLFRTGELFF; J gene: TRBJ2-2; V gene: TRBV27
CDR3 protein: CASKKAGTSAYEQFF; J gene: TRBJ2-1; V gene: TRBV6-2/TRBV6-3
CDR3 protein: CASSPPLRTSGRIETQYF; J gene: TRBJ2-5; V gene: TRBV6-1
CDR3 protein: CASSLSGLAGNEQFF; J gene: TRBJ2-1; V gene: TRBV7-7
CDR3 protein: CASSLSRGTYEQYF; J gene: TRBJ2-7; V gene: TRBV7-2
CDR3 protein: CASSPPGQMNSPLHF; J gene: TRBJ1-6; V gene: TRBV18
CDR3 protein: CASSLGQKNTGELFF; J gene: TRBJ2-2; V gene: TRBV12-3/TRBV12-4
CDR3 protein: CSARGWGASQETQYF; J gene: TRBJ2-5; V gene: TRBV20-1
CDR3 protein: CASSLSTLNTGELFF; J gene: TRBJ2-2; V gene: TRBV12-3/TRBV12-4